This TCR beta chain comes out of a study of tumor-infiltrating lymphocytes in primary liver carcinoma. There are many counts of this clonotype. Each 20-30 mg portion of unsorted bulk tissue served as the source for co-extraction of RNA and DNA. With a constant-region primer, TCR beta cDNA was made from 450 to 550 ng of total RNA. Generation of the TCR beta libraries relied on three nested multiplex PCR rounds using slightly modified ARM-PCR. Forward primers for TRBV1-TRBV30 and a C-beta reverse primer served the first two PCR rounds, at 10 cycles each. TCRdb re-called the multiplex PCR reads with MiXCR, one entry per CDR3 protein. The top ten clones hold about a tenth of a sample with some 120,000 distinct CDR3 sequences, roughly three fifths of them seen once. Trimming at V came to 6 bases and at J to 4 bases, leaving 20 bases not matched to a gene. The CDR3 has 19 residues.

Source material: liver tumor tissue from sampling region 1. Subset of the sample: tumor region T1, superior pole. The chain combines TRBV12-3 or TRBV12-4 with TRBJ2-1, with TRBD2 matching over 8 bases. This TCR was recovered from a woman aged 55-69 years with primary liver carcinoma and hepatitis B virus infection. The CDR3 DNA reads as TGTGCCAGCAGCCCGGGGGGGGTAATACGTAGCGGAGGGTACAATGAGCAGTTCTTC. This sequence encodes CASSPGGVIRSGGYNEQFF.